This T cell receptor beta chain is drawn from a study of blood T cells in healthy people across ages. Study results and caveats: It was the long-lived donors that had more naive CD4+ cells and higher diversity than aged donors.

Of note for this clonotype: The antigen is not known.

Approximately 10 milliliters was the volume of peripheral blood drawn from each donor. Each sample had at least 6 million PBMCs isolated. With a J-beta primer mix and a sample-barcoded 5' primer, a second PCR ran roughly 7 to 11 cycles. Every molecule of cDNA carried a tag from a template-switch adaptor with 12 random nucleotides. Using its own MiXCR run on the 5' RACE reads, TCRdb lists one record per CDR3 protein. The sample includes about 570,000 distinct CDR3 sequences, approximately 30% seen only once; the top ten take less than 20%. V dropped 3 bases and J dropped 3 bases, with 12 bases sitting between them. The CDR3 loop spans 15 amino acids.

This TCR derives from a woman aged 70-85 years in good health. This rearrangement joins TRBV12-3 or TRBV12-4 to TRBJ2-4, with D maybe TRBD2 (7 bases). Sequences were obtained from blood. The CDR3 spells CASSFRGAVKNIQYF. The CDR3 DNA follows: TGTGCCAGCAGTTTTCGGGGGGCGGTCAAAAACATTCAGTACTTC.